These T cell receptor beta chains were read from a single sample in a study of T cell responses to AZD1222 COVID-19 vaccine. Profiling relied on immunoSEQ multiplex PCR, and the TCRdb table lists in-frame clones only, not all of them. The sample includes about 70,000 clones, less than 85% of them seen just once. The sequencing here drew on peripheral blood, taken on day 0 of AZD1222 vaccination. These receptors came from an adult in good health. CDR3s include the opening cysteine and the closing phenylalanine or tryptophan. The D gene is left open where the match is weak. A row's size may be missing; if present it is once, few, many or a size class.

d_call j_call clone_size v_call cdr3_aa cdr3_nt
- TRBJ1-6 - TRBV13 CASSLDSGYNSPLHF TGTGCCAGCAGCTTAGACTCCGGGTACAATTCACCCCTCCACTTT
- TRBJ1-4 - TRBV7-9 CASSRGETTNEKLFF TGTGCCAGCAGCCGAGGGGAAACAACTAATGAAAAACTGTTTTTT
- TRBJ1-1 - TRBV5-8 CASSLFPPGGNTEAFF TGTGCCAGCAGCTTGTTTCCCCCGGGAGGGAACACTGAAGCTTTCTTT
- TRBJ2-7 - TRBV7-2 CASSLLGAYEQYF TGTGCCAGCAGCTTACTGGGCGCCTACGAGCAGTACTTC
TRBD2 TRBJ2-1 - TRBV30 CAWRGPGLAGGPKFF TGTGCCTGGAGGGGGCCGGGACTAGCGGGAGGGCCTAAGTTCTTC
TRBD1 TRBJ1-5 - TRBV5-5 CASSLGLTGTTGPQHF TGTGCCAGCAGCTTGGGGTTGACAGGGACTACGGGGCCCCAGCATTTT
- TRBJ1-1 - TRBV29-1 CSVATVTEAFF TGCAGCGTTGCAACGGTGACTGAAGCTTTCTTT
- TRBJ1-1 - TRBV15 CATSRDLSRGSNTEAFF TGTGCCACCAGCAGAGATCTGAGTAGGGGCTCAAACACTGAAGCTTTCTTT
- TRBJ2-7 once TRBV13 CASSPEGTHEQYF TGTGCCAGCAGCCCAGAAGGGACCCACGAGCAGTACTTC
TRBD2 TRBJ2-3 - TRBV6-4 CASATSGGAPGTQYF TGTGCCAGCGCCACTAGCGGGGGGGCCCCGGGTACGCAGTATTTT
- TRBJ1-5 - TRBV6-2/TRBV6-3 CASSTDNANQPQHF TGTGCCAGCAGCACCGACAACGCCAATCAGCCCCAGCATTTT
TRBD1 TRBJ2-3 - TRBV19 CASNPTGWGDTQYF TGTGCCAGTAACCCGACAGGGTGGGGAGATACGCAGTATTTT
- TRBJ2-2 once TRBV5-1 CASTPSGVHTGELFF TGCGCCAGCACCCCCTCCGGGGTTCACACCGGGGAGCTGTTTTTT
TRBD2 TRBJ2-3 - TRBV28 CASSTQGLAGGPTDTQYF TGTGCCAGCAGTACGCAAGGACTAGCGGGGGGACCCACAGATACGCAGTATTTT
TRBD2 TRBJ2-7 - TRBV5-4 CASSVLAGGLSEQYF TGTGCCAGCAGCGTCCTAGCGGGAGGTCTCAGCGAGCAGTACTTC
- TRBJ2-6 - TRBV11-3 CASSGEAGANVLTF TGTGCCAGCAGCGGCGAGGCTGGGGCCAACGTCCTGACTTTC
- TRBJ2-7 - TRBV27 CASSLYPTGSYEQYF TGTGCCAGCAGTTTATATCCTACCGGCTCCTACGAGCAGTACTTC
- TRBJ1-1 - TRBV11-2 CASSPTGGITEAFF TGTGCCAGCAGCCCTACGGGGGGGATCACTGAAGCTTTCTTT
TRBD1 TRBJ1-1 - TRBV7-9 CASSTQQGPLNTEAFF TGTGCCAGCAGCACTCAACAGGGGCCTTTGAACACTGAAGCTTTCTTT
- TRBJ2-7 - TRBV2 CASSEAQLTFYEQYF TGTGCCAGCAGTGAAGCCCAACTGACGTTCTACGAGCAGTACTTC
TRBD1 TRBJ2-7 - TRBV5-6 CASSLGQGAHEQYF TGTGCCAGCAGCCTCGGACAGGGGGCCCACGAGCAGTACTTC
- TRBJ2-1 - TRBV24-1 CATSDTGSNNEQFF TGTGCCACCAGTGATACGGGGTCAAACAATGAGCAGTTCTTC
- TRBJ2-7 - TRBV6-5 CASSPGADSYEQYF TGTGCCAGCAGTCCGGGAGCAGATTCCTACGAGCAGTACTTC
TRBD1 TRBJ1-2 - TRBV5-1 CASSRGQGAYGYTF TGCGCCAGCAGCCGGGGACAGGGGGCCTATGGCTACACCTTC
TRBD1 TRBJ1-2 - TRBV5-4 CASSLDRAGGYTF TGTGCCAGCAGCTTAGACAGGGCTGGAGGCTACACCTTC
- TRBJ2-7 - TRBV5-1 CASSLRWGASNEQYF TGCGCCAGCAGCTTGCGCTGGGGGGCTTCGAACGAGCAGTACTTC
- TRBJ1-3 - TRBV10-2 CASSASEKFRGNTIYF TGCGCCAGCAGTGCTAGTGAGAAGTTTCGTGGAAACACCATATATTTT
TRBD1 TRBJ1-1 - TRBV6-2/TRBV6-3 CASSSWTGDLEAFF TGTGCCAGCAGTTCCTGGACAGGGGACCTCGAAGCTTTCTTT
- TRBJ2-3 - TRBV4-2 CASSWGESDTQYF TGTGCCAGCAGCTGGGGGGAATCAGATACGCAGTATTTT
- TRBJ1-3 - TRBV16 CASSQSNRPDSSGNTIYF TGTGCCAGCAGCCAATCGAATCGACCGGACAGCTCTGGAAACACCATATATTTT
- TRBJ2-1 - TRBV27 CASSLSRGPRDEQFF TGTGCCAGCAGTTTATCTCGGGGGCCCCGTGATGAGCAGTTCTTC
TRBD1 TRBJ1-1 few TRBV5-1 CASSAGGTENTEAFF TGCGCCAGCAGCGCTGGAGGGACAGAAAACACTGAAGCTTTCTTT
- TRBJ2-7 - TRBV5-1 CASSSGLYEQYF TGCGCCAGCAGCTCGGGGCTTTACGAGCAGTACTTC
- TRBJ1-2 - TRBV12-3/TRBV12-4 CASTIHGSGYTF TGTGCCAGCACAATCCACGGGAGTGGCTACACCTTC
- TRBJ2-5 - TRBV29-1 CSVEVTGPETQYF TGCAGCGTCGAAGTGACAGGTCCAGAGACCCAGTACTTC
- TRBJ1-3 - TRBV2 CATTESGNTIYF TGTGCCACAACAGAGTCTGGAAACACCATATATTTT
TRBD2 TRBJ2-7 - TRBV7-9 CASSPTRERGEQYF TGTGCCAGCAGCCCTACTAGAGAGCGGGGCGAGCAGTACTTC
- TRBJ2-5 - TRBV5-1 CASKSQETQYF TGCGCCAGCAAATCCCAAGAGACCCAGTACTTC
TRBD1 TRBJ1-6 many TRBV12-3/TRBV12-4 CASSSQGGPLHF TGTGCCAGCAGTTCCCAGGGGGGGCCCCTCCACTTT
- TRBJ1-2 - TRBV30 CAWSVPGRANYGYTF TGTGCCTGGAGTGTCCCGGGGAGAGCTAACTATGGCTACACCTTC
- TRBJ2-2 - TRBV2 CASSEVDTGELFF TGTGCCAGCAGTGAAGTGGACACCGGGGAGCTGTTTTTT
- TRBJ2-7 - TRBV6-5 CASSPGVSYEQYF TGTGCCAGCAGTCCAGGGGTCTCCTACGAGCAGTACTTC
- TRBJ1-1 - TRBV19 CAPSDLLSNTEAFF TGTGCTCCAAGCGATCTCCTGTCGAACACTGAAGCTTTCTTT
TRBD1 TRBJ1-5 once TRBV20-1 CSASGDREYQPQHF TGTAGTGCTAGTGGGGACAGAGAATATCAGCCCCAGCATTTT